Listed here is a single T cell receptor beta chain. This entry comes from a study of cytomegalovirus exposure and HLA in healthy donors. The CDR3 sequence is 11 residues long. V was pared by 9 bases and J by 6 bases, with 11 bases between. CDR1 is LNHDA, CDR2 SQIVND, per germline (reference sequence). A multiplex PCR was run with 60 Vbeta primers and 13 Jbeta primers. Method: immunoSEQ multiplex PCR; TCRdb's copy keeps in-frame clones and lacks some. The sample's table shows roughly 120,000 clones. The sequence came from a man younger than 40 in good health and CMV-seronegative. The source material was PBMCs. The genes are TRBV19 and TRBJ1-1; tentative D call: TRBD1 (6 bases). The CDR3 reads CASRYRAEAFF. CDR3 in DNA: TGTGCCAGCCGGTACAGGGCTGAAGCTTTCTTT.